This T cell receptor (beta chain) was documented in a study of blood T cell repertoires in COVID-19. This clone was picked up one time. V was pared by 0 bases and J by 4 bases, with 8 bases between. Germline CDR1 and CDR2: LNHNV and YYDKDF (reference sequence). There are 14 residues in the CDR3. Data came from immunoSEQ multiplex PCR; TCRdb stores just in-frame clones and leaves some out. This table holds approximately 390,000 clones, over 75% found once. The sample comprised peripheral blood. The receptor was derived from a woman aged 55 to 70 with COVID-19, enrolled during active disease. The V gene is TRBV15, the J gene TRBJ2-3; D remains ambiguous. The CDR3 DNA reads TGTGCCACCAGCAGAGATTTAGAGGCAGATACGCAGTATTTT. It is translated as CATSRDLEADTQYF.